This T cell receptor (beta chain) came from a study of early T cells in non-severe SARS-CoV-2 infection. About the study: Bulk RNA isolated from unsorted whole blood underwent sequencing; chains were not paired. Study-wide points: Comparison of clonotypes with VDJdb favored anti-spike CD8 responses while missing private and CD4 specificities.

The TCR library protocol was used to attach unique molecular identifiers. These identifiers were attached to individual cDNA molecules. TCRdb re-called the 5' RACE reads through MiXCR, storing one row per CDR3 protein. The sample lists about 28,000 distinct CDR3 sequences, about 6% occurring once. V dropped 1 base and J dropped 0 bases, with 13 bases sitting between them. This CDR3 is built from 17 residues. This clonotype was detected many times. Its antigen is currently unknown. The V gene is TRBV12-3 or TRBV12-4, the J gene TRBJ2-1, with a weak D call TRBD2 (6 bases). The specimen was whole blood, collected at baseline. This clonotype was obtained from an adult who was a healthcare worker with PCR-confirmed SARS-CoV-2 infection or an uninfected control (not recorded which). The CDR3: CASSLGLGGGSYNEQFF. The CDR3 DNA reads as TGTGCCAGCAGTTTAGGTCTGGGGGGAGGCTCCTACAATGAGCAGTTCTTC.